Listed below are T cell receptor beta chains from one sample, sequenced in a study of blood T cell repertoires in COVID-19. Assay: immunoSEQ multiplex PCR; the TCRdb copy retains only in-frame clones and omits some. The sample includes about 380,000 clones, approximately 81% of them seen just once. The sequenced sample was peripheral blood. All receptors come from a woman between 18 and 29 years old with acute or convalescent COVID-19. Both conserved end residues are part of each CDR3. The order of the fields is D gene, V gene, J gene, clone size, CDR3 DNA, CDR3 protein. D genes are given only for firm matches. Size values are once, few and many counts, or a class for expanded clones, and some rows have none.

d_gene: TRBD2; v_gene: TRBV30; j_gene: TRBJ2-7; abundance: .; CDR3nt: TGTGCCTGGAGTACGGGACTAGCCCCCTACGAGCAGTACTTC; CDR3aa: CAWSTGLAPYEQYF
d_gene: .; v_gene: TRBV19; j_gene: TRBJ2-2; abundance: .; CDR3nt: TGTGCCAGTAGTAAACAGGGGAACACCGGGGAGCTGTTTTTT; CDR3aa: CASSKQGNTGELFF
d_gene: TRBD1; v_gene: TRBV14; j_gene: TRBJ1-5; abundance: .; CDR3nt: TGTGCCAGCAGCAGACAGGGGAGGAATCAGCCCCAGCATTTT; CDR3aa: CASSRQGRNQPQHF
d_gene: TRBD1; v_gene: TRBV5-1; j_gene: TRBJ2-7; abundance: few; CDR3nt: TGCGCCAGCAGCTTCGGACAGGGGAACTACGAGCAGTACTTC; CDR3aa: CASSFGQGNYEQYF
d_gene: .; v_gene: TRBV2; j_gene: TRBJ1-1; abundance: .; CDR3nt: TGTGCCAGCAGTAGACAGCAGGAAGCTTTCTTT; CDR3aa: CASSRQQEAFF
d_gene: .; v_gene: TRBV20-1; j_gene: TRBJ1-2; abundance: .; CDR3nt: TGCAGTGCTAATGAACAGGGCGGTGGCTACACCTTC; CDR3aa: CSANEQGGGYTF
d_gene: .; v_gene: TRBV10-3; j_gene: TRBJ1-5; abundance: .; CDR3nt: TGTGCCATCAAAAGCACCAGGGGAGACAATCAGCCCCAGCATTTT; CDR3aa: CAIKSTRGDNQPQHF
d_gene: TRBD2; v_gene: TRBV7-8; j_gene: TRBJ2-2; abundance: .; CDR3nt: TGTGCCAGCAGCCCGTTTACTAGCGCAATAAACACCGGGGAGCTGTTTTTT; CDR3aa: CASSPFTSAINTGELFF
d_gene: .; v_gene: TRBV12-3/TRBV12-4; j_gene: TRBJ2-1; abundance: many; CDR3nt: TGTGCCAGCAGTCCTCCAACATACAATGAGCAGTTCTTC; CDR3aa: CASSPPTYNEQFF
d_gene: .; v_gene: TRBV4-1; j_gene: TRBJ2-2; abundance: .; CDR3nt: TGCGCCAGCAGCCAAGTGGCTGGCACCGGGGAGCTGTTTTTT; CDR3aa: CASSQVAGTGELFF
d_gene: .; v_gene: TRBV6-1; j_gene: TRBJ1-4; abundance: .; CDR3nt: TGTGCCAGCAGTGAAGCCCTCACACAGGAAAAACTGTTTTTT; CDR3aa: CASSEALTQEKLFF
d_gene: TRBD1; v_gene: TRBV28; j_gene: TRBJ1-5; abundance: .; CDR3nt: TGTGCCAGCAGACACGGACAGGGCAATCAGCCCCAGCATTTT; CDR3aa: CASRHGQGNQPQHF
d_gene: .; v_gene: TRBV6-1; j_gene: TRBJ2-2; abundance: .; CDR3nt: TGTGCCAGCAGTGAAGGGTGGTCGGGCGGGGAGCTGTTTTTT; CDR3aa: CASSEGWSGGELFF
d_gene: TRBD2; v_gene: TRBV24-1; j_gene: TRBJ2-1; abundance: .; CDR3nt: TGTGCCACCAGTGATTTGAAGGCGGGAGTTACCCATAATGAGCAGTTCTTC; CDR3aa: CATSDLKAGVTHNEQFF
d_gene: TRBD1; v_gene: TRBV5-6; j_gene: TRBJ2-5; abundance: .; CDR3nt: TGTGCCAGCAGCTTGTTTGTGCCAGGGGGAGAGACCCAGTACTTC; CDR3aa: CASSLFVPGGETQYF
d_gene: TRBD1; v_gene: TRBV29-1; j_gene: TRBJ1-4; abundance: .; CDR3nt: TGCAGCCTAACGACAGGGCTCGGGCTGTTTTTT; CDR3aa: CSLTTGLGLFF
d_gene: .; v_gene: TRBV30; j_gene: TRBJ1-2; abundance: .; CDR3nt: TGTGCCTGGAGTATAAGGCGGGCGCTTTCTAACTATGGCTACACCTTC; CDR3aa: CAWSIRRALSNYGYTF
d_gene: .; v_gene: TRBV27; j_gene: TRBJ1-5; abundance: .; CDR3nt: TGTGCCAGCAGTTTGTCAGGTTACGGTCAGCCCCAGCATTTT; CDR3aa: CASSLSGYGQPQHF
d_gene: .; v_gene: TRBV5-4; j_gene: TRBJ1-2; abundance: .; CDR3nt: TGTGCCAGCAGCTTGACAAACTATGGCTACACCTTC; CDR3aa: CASSLTNYGYTF
d_gene: .; v_gene: TRBV5-6; j_gene: TRBJ2-5; abundance: .; CDR3nt: TGTGCCAGCAACCCCTCCGGGACAAAACGCGAGACCCAGTACTTC; CDR3aa: CASNPSGTKRETQYF
d_gene: .; v_gene: TRBV5-1; j_gene: TRBJ2-3; abundance: .; CDR3nt: TGCGCCAGCAGCTTTCCCAGGGGGGGCACAGATACGCAGTATTTT; CDR3aa: CASSFPRGGTDTQYF
d_gene: TRBD2; v_gene: TRBV9; j_gene: TRBJ2-1; abundance: .; CDR3nt: TGTGCCAGCAGCGTAGGGGAAGATCGACTAGCGGGAGCCGAGCAGTTCTTC; CDR3aa: CASSVGEDRLAGAEQFF
d_gene: .; v_gene: TRBV2; j_gene: TRBJ1-4; abundance: .; CDR3nt: TGTGCCAGCAGCCCCCTGGGGGGGGAAGTAGACGAAAAACTGTTTTTT; CDR3aa: CASSPLGGEVDEKLFF
d_gene: TRBD1; v_gene: TRBV6-6; j_gene: TRBJ1-5; abundance: .; CDR3nt: TGTGCCAGCAGTCGGAACAGGGGCAAAGGGGGAAAACCACCCCAGCATTTT; CDR3aa: CASSRNRGKGGKPPQHF
d_gene: TRBD2; v_gene: TRBV2; j_gene: TRBJ2-3; abundance: .; CDR3nt: TGTGCCAGCAGTGTAGCGGGGGGGGCTAGGGATACGCAGTATTTT; CDR3aa: CASSVAGGARDTQYF
d_gene: TRBD1; v_gene: TRBV27; j_gene: TRBJ2-7; abundance: .; CDR3nt: TGTGCCAGCAGTTTAATAGGGGGCATCGTCCACGAGCAGTACTTC; CDR3aa: CASSLIGGIVHEQYF
d_gene: .; v_gene: TRBV9; j_gene: TRBJ1-2; abundance: .; CDR3nt: TGTGCCAGCAGCGTAGAGGCAGGAACCAACTATGGCTACACCTTC; CDR3aa: CASSVEAGTNYGYTF
d_gene: .; v_gene: TRBV29-1; j_gene: TRBJ1-2; abundance: few; CDR3nt: TGCAGCGAGCAGGGTGACTATGGCTACACCTTC; CDR3aa: CSEQGDYGYTF
d_gene: .; v_gene: TRBV4-1; j_gene: TRBJ2-1; abundance: .; CDR3nt: TGCGCCAGCAGCCAGGTAGTTTCCCAAAACAATGAGCAGTTCTTC; CDR3aa: CASSQVVSQNNEQFF
d_gene: .; v_gene: TRBV9; j_gene: TRBJ1-5; abundance: .; CDR3nt: TGTGCCAGCAGCTTTACAGGGTCCTATCAGCCCCAGCATTTT; CDR3aa: CASSFTGSYQPQHF
d_gene: TRBD2; v_gene: TRBV9; j_gene: TRBJ2-1; abundance: .; CDR3nt: TGTGCCAGCAGCCCCCAGCGGGGGTACAATGAGCAGTTCTTC; CDR3aa: CASSPQRGYNEQFF
d_gene: .; v_gene: TRBV30; j_gene: TRBJ2-5; abundance: .; CDR3nt: TGTGCCTGGACCACCGGTCGCGAGACCCAGTACTTC; CDR3aa: CAWTTGRETQYF
d_gene: .; v_gene: TRBV21-1; j_gene: TRBJ1-2; abundance: once; CDR3nt: TGTGCCAGCAGCAGCTCCGGGGGTGCTAACTATGGCTACACCTTC; CDR3aa: CASSSSGGANYGYTF
d_gene: TRBD1; v_gene: TRBV12-3/TRBV12-4; j_gene: TRBJ2-1; abundance: .; CDR3nt: TGTGCCAGCAGCCTGGACAGGGTCAATGAGCAGTTCTTC; CDR3aa: CASSLDRVNEQFF
d_gene: TRBD1; v_gene: TRBV9; j_gene: TRBJ1-1; abundance: .; CDR3nt: TGTGCCAGCAGCACACCAGGTGGGATGGGGGACAGGGATACTGAAGCTTTCTTT; CDR3aa: CASSTPGGMGDRDTEAFF
d_gene: .; v_gene: TRBV11-2; j_gene: TRBJ1-2; abundance: .; CDR3nt: TGTGCCAGCAGCTCACCCAGGGCCTTCTATGGCTACACCTTC; CDR3aa: CASSSPRAFYGYTF
d_gene: .; v_gene: TRBV12-3/TRBV12-4; j_gene: TRBJ2-3; abundance: .; CDR3nt: TGTGCCAGCAGGGTACTAGATACGCAGTATTTT; CDR3aa: CASRVLDTQYF
d_gene: .; v_gene: TRBV12-3/TRBV12-4; j_gene: TRBJ1-2; abundance: .; CDR3nt: TGTGCCAGCAGTTATCCGGTGGACTATGGCTACACCTTC; CDR3aa: CASSYPVDYGYTF
d_gene: .; v_gene: TRBV25-1; j_gene: TRBJ2-7; abundance: few; CDR3nt: TGTGCCAGCAGTGTAACCGGCTACGAGCAGTACTTC; CDR3aa: CASSVTGYEQYF
d_gene: .; v_gene: TRBV9; j_gene: TRBJ1-2; abundance: .; CDR3nt: TGTGCCAGCAGCGTTACAGGGCTCTATGGCTACACCTTC; CDR3aa: CASSVTGLYGYTF
d_gene: TRBD2; v_gene: TRBV4-1; j_gene: TRBJ2-3; abundance: .; CDR3nt: TGCGCCAGCAGCCAGCGACTAGCGCAAAGCACAGATACGCAGTATTTT; CDR3aa: CASSQRLAQSTDTQYF
d_gene: TRBD2; v_gene: TRBV28; j_gene: TRBJ2-7; abundance: .; CDR3nt: TGTGCCAGCAGTTTCCCTCCCGGGGGGGGACGGGGAAGCTCCTACGAGCAGTACTTC; CDR3aa: CASSFPPGGGRGSSYEQYF
d_gene: .; v_gene: TRBV2; j_gene: TRBJ1-5; abundance: .; CDR3nt: TGTGCCGGATCTACAGGGATGGAACAGCCCCAGCATTTT; CDR3aa: CAGSTGMEQPQHF
d_gene: TRBD1; v_gene: TRBV3-1/TRBV3-2; j_gene: TRBJ1-1; abundance: .; CDR3nt: TGTGCCAGCAGCCAGGGAACAGGGGGCTTCACTGAAGCTTTCTTT; CDR3aa: CASSQGTGGFTEAFF
d_gene: .; v_gene: TRBV28; j_gene: TRBJ2-7; abundance: .; CDR3nt: TGTGCCAGCATCCGGAGTGGGGCCTCCTACGAGCAGTACTTC; CDR3aa: CASIRSGASYEQYF
d_gene: TRBD2; v_gene: TRBV4-1; j_gene: TRBJ2-1; abundance: .; CDR3nt: TGCGCCAGCAGCCTGGGGACTAGCGGGTCGGGTGAGCAGTTCTTC; CDR3aa: CASSLGTSGSGEQFF
d_gene: .; v_gene: TRBV7-8; j_gene: TRBJ2-5; abundance: .; CDR3nt: TGTGCCAGCAGCTCACTAGGAGAGACCCAGTACTTC; CDR3aa: CASSSLGETQYF
d_gene: .; v_gene: TRBV9; j_gene: TRBJ1-2; abundance: .; CDR3nt: TGTGCCAGCAGCGTAGACAGCAACTATGGCTACACCTTC; CDR3aa: CASSVDSNYGYTF
d_gene: .; v_gene: TRBV6-1; j_gene: TRBJ1-6; abundance: .; CDR3nt: TGTGCCAGCAGTGAACCACCCAGTTCGATTAATTCACCCCTCCACTTT; CDR3aa: CASSEPPSSINSPLHF
d_gene: .; v_gene: TRBV11-1; j_gene: TRBJ2-7; abundance: .; CDR3nt: TGTGCCAGCAGCTTTGGAGGGGACTCCTACGAGCAGTACTTC; CDR3aa: CASSFGGDSYEQYF
d_gene: .; v_gene: TRBV19; j_gene: TRBJ1-1; abundance: .; CDR3nt: TGTGCCAGTAAATGGCAGACAAACACTGAAGCTTTCTTT; CDR3aa: CASKWQTNTEAFF
d_gene: TRBD1; v_gene: TRBV19; j_gene: TRBJ1-1; abundance: .; CDR3nt: TGTGCCAGTAGTATAGTGGGACAGGCGAACACTGAAGCTTTCTTT; CDR3aa: CASSIVGQANTEAFF
d_gene: .; v_gene: TRBV19; j_gene: TRBJ1-5; abundance: once; CDR3nt: TGTGCCAGCGGTAGCGCCGATAGCAATCAGCCCCAGCATTTT; CDR3aa: CASGSADSNQPQHF
d_gene: .; v_gene: TRBV20-1; j_gene: TRBJ1-5; abundance: .; CDR3nt: TGCAGTGCTAGTGCCCCCGGGATCGGCAATCAGCCCCAGCATTTT; CDR3aa: CSASAPGIGNQPQHF
d_gene: TRBD2; v_gene: TRBV30; j_gene: TRBJ2-2; abundance: .; CDR3nt: TGTGCCTGGGAACTAGCGGGGGGTGAAACCGGGGAGCTGTTTTTT; CDR3aa: CAWELAGGETGELFF
d_gene: TRBD1; v_gene: TRBV7-8; j_gene: TRBJ2-7; abundance: .; CDR3nt: TGTGCCAGCAGCTGGACAGGGGACTACGAGCAGTACTTC; CDR3aa: CASSWTGDYEQYF